This T cell receptor (beta chain) originates from a study of PD-1 blockade in classical Hodgkin lymphoma (dated by TCRdb to 2018 to 2021). Regarding the research as a whole: Nivolumab dosing was 3 mg/kg intravenously every 2 weeks, continuing until either disease progression or unacceptable toxicity. To define a peripheral blood immune signature of response to PD-1 blockade in classical Hodgkin lymphoma, the study combined TCR beta sequencing with CyTOF.

Including cysteine and phenylalanine, the CDR3 has 17 amino acids. Only the CDR3 part of the read is kept: 51 bases, read in frame from the first base. The germline V gene provides CDR1 MGHRA and CDR2 YSYEKL. V has 4 bases trimmed and J has 7 bases trimmed; junction bases matching no gene number 16. The investigation overall reported the following: Baseline diversity similar to that of newly diagnosed patients was observed in trial patients achieving complete response, whereas significantly lower diversity was observed in partial responders and progressors. The study was limited to a single clinical trial cohort, and causes of repertoire differences, possibly disease activity or prior therapy, remained undefined. Diversity was lower in patients who began nivolumab less than 1 year after ASCT, so these patients were left out of later analyses to avoid confounding by immune reconstitution. CD4+ but not CD8+ TCR diversity rose significantly by C4D1 (p=0.0027 vs p=0.16), most apparent in complete responders (p=0.02). Baseline TCR diversity was reported to be lower in newly diagnosed patients than in healthy donors and to be lower still in relapsed/refractory patients.

This clone has more than one count but fewer than ten. Its cognate antigen has yet to be identified. Base qualities are not provided; no much larger clone lies one nucleotide away. The Qiagen DNeasy kit was used to extract genomic DNA from unsorted PBMCs and from the negatively selected CD4+ and CD8+ fractions. TCR beta CDR3 regions were amplified by immunoSEQ multiplex PCR using primers annealing to V and J segments. Amplification bias was minimized using a synthetic immune receptor repertoire, and residual bias was removed computationally after sequencing. Per the source publication's procedure: Custom Python scripts were used to quantify repertoire diversity as the Shannon entropy index. Unsorted, CD4+ and CD8+ repertoires were analyzed separately, except for combined analyses in which CD4+ and CD8+ sequences were merged in silico. Clonal expansion was defined as a frequency increase of at least 2-fold after treatment compared with C1D1, and clones undetected at baseline were assigned a pseudocount of 0.5. Clones with 0 or 1 copy at C1D1 were defined as singleton clones, while clones with 2 or more copies were defined as non-singleton clones. Clones expanded in unsorted samples were annotated as CD4+, CD8+ or unknown by matching protein sequences in sorted samples from the same patient. Wilcoxon tests on paired samples were used to test diversity changes from C1D1 to C4D1. Not all clones reach the TCRdb copy of this immuneACCESS table, which keeps in-frame sequences only. Checked studies attribute under half of the gap to unresolved V genes and leave the rest unexplained. V, J and clone size reflect that table, while D and trimming were determined from the DNA. The sample table shows some 100,000 clones, and roughly 90% are seen once. 2.8% of the sample lies in the top ten.

The time point tag for this specimen amounts to: cycle 1 day 1 (C1D1), immediately before nivolumab initiation. All trial patients had relapsed after autologous stem cell transplantation, with cohorts A, B and C differing in prior brentuximab vedotin exposure. A total of 50 to 70 patients with relapsed/refractory classical Hodgkin lymphoma made up the trial cohort, and each patient's best overall response was complete response, partial response or progressive disease. Single-agent nivolumab was administered to trial patients in the multi-cohort phase II CheckMate 205 trial. An independent review committee assessed best overall response using the 2007 International Working Group response criteria. Trial PBMCs were collected immediately before nivolumab initiation (C1D1) and during therapy at cycle 2 day 1 and cycle 4 day 1. Peripheral blood was collected in 8 mL Vacutainer Cell Preparation Tubes, from which PBMCs were isolated by centrifugation and then cryopreserved.

The receptor was isolated from a human donor with classical Hodgkin lymphoma. This chain joins TRBV4-1 to TRBJ2-1, with TRBD2 matching 7 junction bases. The source material was peripheral blood mononuclear cells (PBMCs), sampled at baseline. Read as DNA, the sequence is TGCGCCAGCAGCCGTCAAGGACTAGTCTTGTTGGGGAATGAGCAGTTCTTC. The translation is CASSRQGLVLLGNEQFF.